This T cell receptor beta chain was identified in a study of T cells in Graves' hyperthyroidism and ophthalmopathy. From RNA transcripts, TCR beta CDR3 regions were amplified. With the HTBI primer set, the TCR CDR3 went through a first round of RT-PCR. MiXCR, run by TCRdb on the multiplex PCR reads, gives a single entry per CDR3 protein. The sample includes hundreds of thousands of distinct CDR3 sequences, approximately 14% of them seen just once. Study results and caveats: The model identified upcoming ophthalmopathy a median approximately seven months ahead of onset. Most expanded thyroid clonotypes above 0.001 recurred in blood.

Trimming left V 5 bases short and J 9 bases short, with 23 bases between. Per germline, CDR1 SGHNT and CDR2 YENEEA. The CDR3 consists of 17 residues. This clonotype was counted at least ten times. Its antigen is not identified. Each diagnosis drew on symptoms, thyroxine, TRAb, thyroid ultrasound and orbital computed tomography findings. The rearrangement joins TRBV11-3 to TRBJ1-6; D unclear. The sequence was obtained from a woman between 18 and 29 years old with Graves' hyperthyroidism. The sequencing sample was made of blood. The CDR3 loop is CASSAPAGLIGSSPLHF. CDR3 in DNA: TGTGCCAGCAGCGCCCCGGCAGGCCTCATTGGCAGTTCACCCCTCCACTTT.